Listed below are T cell receptor beta chains from one sample, sequenced in a study of T-cell reconstitution after alpha-beta-depleted transplantation in children. TCRdb processed the PCR reads anew with MiXCR; each CDR3 protein has one entry. Among some 520,000 distinct CDR3 sequences, about 33% were seen once, and the ten largest hold 2% to 3%. Sequences were derived from PBMCs from the stem cell graft donor, sampled from the stem cell graft. The receptors were gathered from a human donor who donated a stem cell graft to a child with aplastic anemia. Both conserved end residues are part of each CDR3. Fields, in order: V gene, J gene, D gene, clone size, CDR3 DNA, CDR3 protein. The D gene is left open where the match is weak. Only part of the rows carry a size: once, few, many, or a class if the clone is expanded.

TRBV12-3/TRBV12-4,TRBJ2-7,.,few,TGTGCCAGCAGCTGGAACTACGAGCAGTACTTC,CASSWNYEQYF
TRBV24-1,TRBJ2-3,.,few,TGTGCCACCAGTGACCACAGGGCTAGCACAGATACGCAGTATTTT,CATSDHRASTDTQYF
TRBV30,TRBJ2-3,.,.,TGTGCCTGGAGTGCGGGGACAGATACGCAGTATTTT,CAWSAGTDTQYF
TRBV10-3,TRBJ2-1,.,.,TGTGCCATCAGTGGTCGCGAGCGGAGCTCCTACAATGAGCAGTTCTTC,CAISGRERSSYNEQFF
TRBV12-3/TRBV12-4,TRBJ1-1,.,.,TGTGCCAGCAGTCCTCTTGACAGGGAAGCTTTCTTT,CASSPLDREAFF
TRBV3-1,TRBJ2-5,TRBD1,.,TGTGCCAGCAGCCATCTCACACAGGGGGCGAGGGAGACCCAGTACTTC,CASSHLTQGARETQYF
TRBV30,TRBJ1-2,TRBD1,.,TGTGCCTGGAGTGTAGGCCACAGGGGAGGCGGCTATGGCTACACCTTC,CAWSVGHRGGGYGYTF
TRBV6-5,TRBJ2-7,TRBD2,.,TGTGCCAGCAGTTCCAGGACTAGCGGAACGTCCTACGAGCAGTACTTC,CASSSRTSGTSYEQYF
TRBV13,TRBJ1-5,TRBD1,few,TGTGCCAGCAGCGTCCGGGACAGGGGGAATCAGCCCCAGCATTTT,CASSVRDRGNQPQHF
TRBV14,TRBJ2-6,.,.,TGTGCCAGCAGCCAAGGGGGCGCTGGGGCCAACGTCCTGACTTTC,CASSQGGAGANVLTF
TRBV6-2/TRBV6-3,TRBJ2-7,.,.,TGTGCCAGCAGTTGGGTACTATACGAGCAGTACTTC,CASSWVLYEQYF
TRBV7-3,TRBJ1-6,.,few,TGTGCCACAGGATCTGGCTACAATTCACCCCTCCACTTT,CATGSGYNSPLHF
TRBV19,TRBJ2-1,.,.,TGTGCCAGCCAGAGGACGTCGTCGGGGGTTGACCTCAATGAGCAGTTCTTC,CASQRTSSGVDLNEQFF
TRBV5-1,TRBJ2-7,.,few,TGCGCCAGCAGCTTTAGGGGGGAGCAGTACTTC,CASSFRGEQYF
TRBV25-1,TRBJ2-2,.,once,TGTGCCAGCACGGATCACGGCTCCAGCACCGGGGAGCTGTTTTTT,CASTDHGSSTGELFF
TRBV4-3,TRBJ1-1,TRBD1,few,TGCGCCAGCAGCCAAGAACCAGGGGGGTACACTGAAGCTTTCTTT,CASSQEPGGYTEAFF
TRBV12-3/TRBV12-4,TRBJ1-5,.,.,TGTGCCAGCAGTCCCTTCGGCAGGGACAATCAGCCCCAGCATTTT,CASSPFGRDNQPQHF
TRBV25-1,TRBJ2-6,.,.,TGTGCCAGCAGTGCCAGTAGGGGATTTGGGGCCAACGTCCTGACTTTC,CASSASRGFGANVLTF
TRBV20-1,TRBJ1-6,.,.,TGCAGTGCTAGACAGTCCAAGAGCTCCTATAATTCACCCCTCCACTTT,CSARQSKSSYNSPLHF
TRBV6-2/TRBV6-3,TRBJ1-2,.,few,TGTGCCAGCAGTCGACAGGCCTATGGCTACACCTTC,CASSRQAYGYTF
TRBV10-3,TRBJ1-1,.,.,TGTGCCATCAGTGCCGATAGCGGACAGAGAGAAGCTTTCTTT,CAISADSGQREAFF
TRBV18,TRBJ2-1,.,few,TGTGCCAGCTCACCACGACTAAGGGACGAGCAGTTCTTC,CASSPRLRDEQFF
TRBV12-3/TRBV12-4,TRBJ1-6,TRBD1,.,TGTGCCAGCAGCCCTACAGGGGATAATTCACCCCTCCACTTT,CASSPTGDNSPLHF
TRBV20-1,TRBJ2-5,.,few,TGCAGTGCCTCGAGCCAGGGCCAAGAGACCCAGTACTTC,CSASSQGQETQYF
TRBV15,TRBJ1-1,.,few,TGTGCCACCAGCCCCAAACACCTGAACACTGAAGCTTTCTTT,CATSPKHLNTEAFF
TRBV6-5,TRBJ1-1,.,few,TGTGCCAGCAGTTACACGGACAGAATGAACACTGAAGCTTTCTTT,CASSYTDRMNTEAFF
TRBV5-5,TRBJ2-3,.,.,TGTGCCAGCAGCCCCGGGGCCCAAACAGATACGCAGTATTTT,CASSPGAQTDTQYF